The 2 T cell receptor beta chains presented below share a single source sample, sequenced in a study of T cell responses to AZD1222 COVID-19 vaccine. Using immunoSEQ multiplex PCR, the repertoire was profiled, and TCRdb retains in-frame clones only, with some absent. Here the sample spans 100,000 or so clones, roughly 90% being singletons. The input for sequencing was peripheral blood, taken 28 days after the second AZD1222 dose. The source of these receptors is an adult who received the AZD1222 COVID-19 vaccine.

By share of the sample, this clone is medium-sized. The CDR3 coding sequence is TGTGCCAGCAGTTTGGGAAGATTTAGCACAGATACGCAGTATTTT. Its translation is CASSLGRFSTDTQYF. The gene calls are TRBV11-2 and TRBJ2-3; D unclear. V lost 6 bases, J lost 0 bases, and 13 bases lay in between. Germline CDR1 is SGHAT and CDR2 is FQNNGV. The CDR3 is 15 amino acids.

The genes are TRBV4-1 and TRBJ1-2; 7 bases align to TRBD1. CDR1 and CDR2 (germline): MGHRA, YSYEKL. V gave up 0 bases and J gave up 8 bases; unmatched junction bases: 12. CDR3 length: 16 residues. CDR3 sequence (DNA): TGCGCCAGCAGCCAAGAAAAGGGGACAGATCATCTGGGCTACACCTTC. As protein: CASSQEKGTDHLGYTF.